Below are 26 T cell receptor beta chains sequenced from a single sample in a study of T cell responses to AZD1222 COVID-19 vaccine. Profiled with immunoSEQ multiplex PCR; TCRdb holds only in-frame clones, not every one. The sample has nearly 110,000 clones, about 92% seen once. Sequences were derived from peripheral blood, sampled 28 days after the second AZD1222 dose. These receptors were taken from an adult who received the AZD1222 COVID-19 vaccine.

The rearrangement uses TRBV6-6 and TRBJ1-1; a possible D gene is TRBD1 (5 bases). Trimming removed 6 bases at V and 1 base at J, with 15 bases between. Germline CDR1 is MNHNY and CDR2 is SVGAGI (reference sequence). The CDR3 totals 15 residues. This CDR3 reads CASSPQGSGNTEAFF. The CDR3 DNA follows: TGTGCCAGCAGCCCCCAGGGTTCCGGGAACACTGAAGCTTTCTTT.

This chain joins TRBV28 and TRBJ1-4; no definite D call. The CDR3 covers 17 residues. Between the trimmed V and J ends, which lost 8 bases and 7 bases, there was a span of 26 bases. Germline CDR1 and CDR2: MDHEN and SYDVKM. The CDR3 protein is CASATPEYTPRREKLFF. As DNA, the CDR3 is TGTGCCAGCGCCACCCCCGAATACACCCCCCGGCGTGAAAAACTGTTTTTT.

This clone was seen only a few times. The genes are TRBV5-6 and TRBJ1-6; 10 bases line up with TRBD1. Germline lookup yields CDR1 SGHDT and CDR2 YYEEEE. The J segment lost 1 base and the V segment lost 5 bases, leaving 3 bases of the junction unmatched. The CDR3 has 16 residues. Here the CDR3 reads CASRGQGESYNSPLHF. CDR3 bases: TGTGCCAGCAGAGGACAGGGGGAATCCTATAATTCACCCCTCCACTTT.

This chain connects TRBV12-3 or TRBV12-4 to TRBJ1-1; D unclear. This CDR3 region has 12 residues. With 1 base removed from V and 12 bases from J, the gap between germline ends came to 12 bases. Written as DNA, the CDR3 is TGTGCCAGCAGTTTAGGGAGCGGGCGGACTTTCTTT. Protein product: CASSLGSGRTFF.

The gene calls are TRBV6-1 and TRBJ1-6, with D tentatively TRBD1 (5 bases). Germline CDR1 MNHNS, CDR2 SASEGT. The CDR3 consists of 15 residues. The V and J ends lost 0 bases and 9 bases respectively, with 12 bases between them. The CDR3 is CASSEAGGSGSPLHF. As DNA, the CDR3 is TGTGCCAGCAGTGAAGCCGGGGGATCGGGTTCACCCCTCCACTTT.

The V call is TRBV5-4, the J call TRBJ1-2; 9 nucleotides agree with TRBD1. This CDR3 is 13 amino acids long. With 6 bases clipped from V and 4 bases from J, the junction kept 4 bases outside the gene matches. Germline CDR1 and CDR2: SGHNT and YYREEE (reference sequence). CDR3 nucleotide sequence: TGTGCCAGCATCATGGACAGGGGCTATGGCTACACCTTC. Protein product: CASIMDRGYGYTF.

The rearrangement uses TRBV5-5 and TRBJ1-3; D unresolved. Deletions cut 0 bases from V and 4 bases from J, with 8 bases between. Germline values: CDR1 SGHKS, CDR2 YYEKEE (reference sequence). The CDR3 length is 14 residues. In DNA, the CDR3 is TGTGCCAGCAGCTTGGAAGGTCGAGGAAACACCATATATTTT. Translated: CASSLEGRGNTIYF.

This clone appeared a single time. The chain has TRBV7-9 and TRBJ1-5; D perhaps matches TRBD1 (5 bases). CDR3 length: 15 residues. The germline V and J ends were trimmed by 5 bases and 9 bases, with 20 bases remaining between them. From germline, CDR1 is SEHNR and CDR2 FQNEAQ (reference sequence). CDR3: CASSRPGASGGPQHF. The CDR3 region has the DNA TGTGCCAGCAGCCGCCCCGGGGCTTCTGGCGGGCCCCAGCATTTT.

This chain joins TRBV27 and TRBJ1-6; D gene ambiguous. Trimming took off 5 bases at V and 6 bases at J, with 11 bases between the two ends. Per germline, CDR1 MNHEY and CDR2 SMNVEV (reference sequence). This CDR3 has 14 residues. Here the CDR3 DNA reads TGTGCCAGCAGTGCTCAAAACTTTAATTCACCCCTCCACTTT. This gives the protein CASSAQNFNSPLHF.

This chain uses TRBV1 with TRBJ2-1; the D call TRBD1 from the table was never checked on the DNA. TRBV1 is a pseudogene segment. This CDR3 contains 18 residues. CDR3 in amino acids: CTSSQAGTGWGSYNEQFF. For the CDR3, the DNA is TGCACCAGCAGCCAAGCCGGGACAGGGTGGGGATCATACAATGAGCAGTTCTTC.

This rearrangement joins TRBV27 to TRBJ2-7; 7 bases are a match to TRBD2. Germline CDR1 and CDR2: MNHEY and SMNVEV (reference sequence). The CDR3 is 15 amino acids. The V gene end was trimmed by 3 bases and the J gene end by 6 bases; junction bases not matched to a gene: 11. The CDR3 region has the DNA TGTGCCAGCAGTTTCGGGGGGATGACGAGTGGCGAGCAGTACTTC. This codes for CASSFGGMTSGEQYF.

The chain carries TRBV12-3 or TRBV12-4 and TRBJ1-4; D perhaps matches TRBD1 (6 bases). The CDR3 length is 12 residues. Trimming cost V 6 bases and J 11 bases, with 13 bases left between them. The CDR3, as DNA: TGTGCCAGCAGATCGACAGGATCGAAACTGTTTTTT. Amino acids: CASRSTGSKLFF.

CDR3 loop: CASRTGGGVTEAFF. The CDR3 bases are TGTGCCAGCAGGACGGGGGGCGGGGTCACTGAAGCTTTCTTT. J is TRBJ1-1 and V is TRBV28, with D tentatively TRBD1 (6 bases). The CDR3 has 14 amino acids. Between the trimmed V and J ends, which lost 6 bases and 4 bases, there was a span of 15 bases. Germline V gene lookup returns CDR1 MDHEN and CDR2 SYDVKM. Complete variable domain (other parts from reference TRBV28 and TRBJ1-1): DVKVTQSSRYLVKRTGEKVFLECVQDMDHENMFWYRQDPGLGLRLIYFSYDVKMKEKGDIPEGYSVSREKKERFSLILESASTNQTSMYLCASRTGGGVTEAFFGQGTRLTVV.

This chain uses TRBV12-5 with TRBJ1-2; D is uncertain. The V and J ends lost 0 bases and 4 bases respectively, with 9 bases between them. The germline CDR1 and CDR2 sequences are LGHNT and FRNRAP. CDR3 size: 14 residues. This CDR3 is CASGLVSRPYGYTF. DNA of the CDR3: TGTGCTAGTGGTTTGGTAAGCAGACCCTATGGCTACACCTTC.

The chain couples TRBV7-8 to TRBJ1-6, with a weak D call TRBD1 (6 bases). V was cut by 1 base and J by 5 bases, with 18 bases left in between. The CDR3 covers 18 residues. The germline CDR1 and CDR2 sequences are SGHVS and FQNEAQ. CDR3 loop: CASSLVVPTGINNSPLHF. In DNA, the CDR3 is TGTGCCAGCAGCTTAGTTGTCCCCACAGGGATTAATAATTCACCCCTCCACTTT. The whole variable domain, remainder taken from reference TRBV7-8 and TRBJ1-6, is GAGVSQSPRYKVAKRGQDVALRCDPISGHVSLFWYQQALGQGPEFLTYFQNEAQLDKSGLPSDRFFAERPEGSVSTLKIQRTQQEDSAVYLCASSLVVPTGINNSPLHFGNGTRLTVT.

The chain joins TRBV29-1 to TRBJ1-2, with 11 bases lining up with TRBD1. This CDR3 comprises 13 residues. The J segment lost 5 bases and the V segment lost 3 bases, leaving 2 bases of the junction unmatched. Germline V gives CDR1 SQVTM, CDR2 ANQGSEA. CDR3 in amino acids: CSVEDRGPYGYTF. The CDR3 DNA reads as TGCAGCGTTGAGGACAGGGGGCCTTATGGCTACACCTTC.

This chain connects TRBV6-1 to TRBJ2-1; D unclear. Trimming pared 2 bases from V and 2 bases from J, leaving 13 bases between. Germline loops: CDR1 MNHNS, CDR2 SASEGT. This CDR3 region has 16 residues. The CDR3 DNA sequence: TGTGCCAGCAGTGAATCGGGCACCTCGCCCTACAATGAGCAGTTCTTC. Residues: CASSESGTSPYNEQFF.

The chain is built from TRBV2 and TRBJ1-6; no reliable D call. The germline CDR1 and CDR2 sequences are SNHLY and FYNNEI. CDR3 length: 13 amino acids. With 4 bases removed from V and 10 bases from J, the gap between germline ends came to 11 bases. CDR3 residues: CASSAEGRSPLHF. CDR3 nucleotides: TGTGCCAGCAGTGCTGAGGGTCGCTCACCCCTCCACTTT.

The V call is TRBV19, the J call TRBJ1-6, with D maybe TRBD1 (6 bases). V was pared by 4 bases and J by 5 bases, with 15 bases between. This CDR3 region has 16 residues. Per the germline V gene, CDR1 is LNHDA and CDR2 is SQIVND (reference sequence). CDR3 nucleotide sequence: TGTGCCAGTAGTACGGAAGCCGGACAGCATAATTCACCCCTCCACTTT. It translates to CASSTEAGQHNSPLHF.

This rearrangement joins TRBV4-3 to TRBJ2-7; 7 nucleotides line up with TRBD1. The V and J ends lost 3 bases and 4 bases, in that order; junction bases with no gene match: 3. This CDR3 region has 13 residues. The V gene's germline CDR1 is LGHNA and CDR2 YSLEER. The CDR3 loop reads CASSQVQGYEQYF. The CDR3 DNA follows: TGCGCCAGCAGCCAGGTACAGGGGTACGAGCAGTACTTC.

The rearrangement links TRBV9 to TRBJ2-7; 12 positions match TRBD2. CDR1 and CDR2 (germline): SGDLS, YYNGEE. J was trimmed by 3 bases and V by 3 bases; bases with no gene match: 7. The CDR3 is 16 residues long. CDR3 DNA sequence: TGTGCCAGCAGCGCCCGGACTAGCGGGGCCTTCTACGAGCAGTACTTC. Its translation is CASSARTSGAFYEQYF.

The chain joins TRBV27 to TRBJ1-5; 7 bases are a match to TRBD1. This CDR3 is 16 amino acids long. After removal of 5 bases from V and 6 bases from J, the junction contained 13 bases not matched to a gene. The V gene's germline CDR1 is MNHEY and CDR2 SMNVEV (reference sequence). The DNA of the CDR3 is TGTGCCAGCAGTATGGGCCGGGACAGAAGGGGTCAGCCCCAGCATTTT. This sequence encodes CASSMGRDRRGQPQHF.

The CDR3 region has the DNA TGTGCCAGCAGCGTGTTAAAGAACACCGGGGAGCTGTTTTTT. Translation gives CASSVLKNTGELFF. This chain uses TRBV9 with TRBJ2-2; D unclear. The CDR3 has 14 residues. The germline V gene encodes CDR1 SGDLS and CDR2 YYNGEE. V lost 2 bases and J lost 1, with 6 bases in between.

The chain employs TRBV18 and TRBJ2-7; TRBD1 agrees at 8 bases. Looked up from germline, CDR1 is KGHSH and CDR2 is LQKENI. With V trimmed by 3 bases and J by 5 bases, 3 bases remained unmatched. This CDR3 is built from 13 residues. The DNA of the CDR3 is TGTGCCAGCTCACCGCAGGGGGCGAACGAGCAGTACTTC. Translating gives CASSPQGANEQYF. Combining the CDR3 with reference TRBV18 and TRBJ2-7 gives the whole variable domain NAGVMQNPRHLVRRRGQEARLRCSPMKGHSHVYWYRQLPEEGLKFMVYLQKENIIDESGMPKERFSAEFPKEGPSILRIQQVVRGDSAAYFCASSPQGANEQYFGPGTRLTVT.

The chain employs TRBV5-1 and TRBJ1-1, with D possibly TRBD1 on 5 matching bases. Trimming shortened V by 2 bases and J by 3 bases, and 8 bases separated the two germline ends. The CDR3 runs 13 residues. Germline V lookup: CDR1 SGHRS, CDR2 YFSETQ. The DNA for the CDR3 is TGCGCCAGCAGCTTCGAAGGGGACACTGAAGCTTTCTTT. Translated, it gives CASSFEGDTEAFF.

The rearrangement joins TRBV5-5 to TRBJ1-1; tentative D call: TRBD1 (6 bases). The germline V and J ends were trimmed by 3 bases and 0 bases, with 12 bases remaining between them. The V gene's germline CDR1 is SGHKS and CDR2 YYEKEE (reference sequence). This CDR3 has 15 amino acids. For the CDR3, the DNA is TGTGCCAGCAGCTGGGCGAGGGGGATGAACACTGAAGCTTTCTTT. This codes for CASSWARGMNTEAFF.